This T cell receptor (beta chain) was sequenced during a study of control samples from healthy donors and cancer patients. This clone appeared a single time. V gave up 0 bases and J gave up 0 bases, with 15 bases separating them. Germline loops: CDR1 GTSNPN, CDR2 SVGIG (reference sequence). The CDR3 extends over 17 amino acids. TCRdb's table, derived via immunoSEQ multiplex PCR, lists solely in-frame clones and lacks some. This sample has over 80,000 clones, with about 85% found just once. The source of this sequence is a man aged 25-45 years in good health. The sequencing input was blood. The chain carries TRBV30 and TRBJ1-3; D gene ambiguous. This chain's CDR3 is CAWSVLHSGNSGNTIYF. The CDR3 DNA reads as TGTGCCTGGAGTGTACTCCATTCGGGGAACTCTGGAAACACCATATATTTT.